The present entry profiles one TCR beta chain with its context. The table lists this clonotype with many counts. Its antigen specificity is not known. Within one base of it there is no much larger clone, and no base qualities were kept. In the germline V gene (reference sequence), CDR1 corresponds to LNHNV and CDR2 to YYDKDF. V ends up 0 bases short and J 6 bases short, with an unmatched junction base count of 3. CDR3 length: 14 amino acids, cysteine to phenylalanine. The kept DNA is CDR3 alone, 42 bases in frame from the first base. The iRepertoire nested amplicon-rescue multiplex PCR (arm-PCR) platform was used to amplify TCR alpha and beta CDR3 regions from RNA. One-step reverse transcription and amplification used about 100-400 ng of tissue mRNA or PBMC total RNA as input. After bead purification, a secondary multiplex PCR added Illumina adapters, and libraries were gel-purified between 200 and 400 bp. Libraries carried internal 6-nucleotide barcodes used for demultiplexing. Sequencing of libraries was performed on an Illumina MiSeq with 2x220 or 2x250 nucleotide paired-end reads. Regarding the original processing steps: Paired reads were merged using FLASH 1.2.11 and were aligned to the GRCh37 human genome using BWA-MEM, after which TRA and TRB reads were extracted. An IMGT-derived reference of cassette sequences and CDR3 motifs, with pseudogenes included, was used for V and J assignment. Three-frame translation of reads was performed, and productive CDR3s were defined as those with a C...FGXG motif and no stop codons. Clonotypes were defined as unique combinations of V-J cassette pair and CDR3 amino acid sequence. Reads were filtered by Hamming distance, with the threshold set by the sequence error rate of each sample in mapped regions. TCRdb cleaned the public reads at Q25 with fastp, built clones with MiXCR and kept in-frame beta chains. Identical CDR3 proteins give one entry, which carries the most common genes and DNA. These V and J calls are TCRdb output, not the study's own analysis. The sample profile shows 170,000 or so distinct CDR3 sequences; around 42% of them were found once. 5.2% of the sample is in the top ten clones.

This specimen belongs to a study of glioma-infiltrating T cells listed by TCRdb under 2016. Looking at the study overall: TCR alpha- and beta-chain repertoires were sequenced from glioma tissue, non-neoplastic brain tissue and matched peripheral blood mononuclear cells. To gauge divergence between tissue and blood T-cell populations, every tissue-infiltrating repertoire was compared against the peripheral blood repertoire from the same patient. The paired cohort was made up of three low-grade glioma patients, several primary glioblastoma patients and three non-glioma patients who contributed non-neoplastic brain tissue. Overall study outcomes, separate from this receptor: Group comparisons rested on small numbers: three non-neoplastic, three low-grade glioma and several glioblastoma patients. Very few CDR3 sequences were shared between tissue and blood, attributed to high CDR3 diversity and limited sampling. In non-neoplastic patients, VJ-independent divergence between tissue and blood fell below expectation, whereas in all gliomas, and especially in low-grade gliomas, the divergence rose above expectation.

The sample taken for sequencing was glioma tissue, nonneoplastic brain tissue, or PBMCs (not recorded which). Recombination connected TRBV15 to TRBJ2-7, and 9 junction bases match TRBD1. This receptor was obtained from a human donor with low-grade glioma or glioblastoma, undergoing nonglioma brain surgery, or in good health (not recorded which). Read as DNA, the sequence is TGTGCCACCAGCAGAGAGGCGACAGGGGGCGAGCAGTACTTC. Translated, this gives CATSREATGGEQYF.